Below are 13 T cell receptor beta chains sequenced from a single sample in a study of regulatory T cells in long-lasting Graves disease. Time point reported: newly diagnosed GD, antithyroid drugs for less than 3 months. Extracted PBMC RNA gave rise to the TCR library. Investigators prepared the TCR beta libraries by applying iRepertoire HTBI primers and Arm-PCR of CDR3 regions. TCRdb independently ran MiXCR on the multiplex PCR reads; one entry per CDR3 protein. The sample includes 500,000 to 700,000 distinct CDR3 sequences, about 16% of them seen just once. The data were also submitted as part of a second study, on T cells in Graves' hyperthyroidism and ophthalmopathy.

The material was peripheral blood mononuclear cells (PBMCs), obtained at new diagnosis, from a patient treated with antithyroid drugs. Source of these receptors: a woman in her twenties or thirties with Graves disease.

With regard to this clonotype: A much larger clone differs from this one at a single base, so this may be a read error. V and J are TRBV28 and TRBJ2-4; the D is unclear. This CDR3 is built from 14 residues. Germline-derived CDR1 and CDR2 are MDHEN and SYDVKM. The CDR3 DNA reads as TGTGCCGGCAGTCTCGCTGTCCCCAAAAACATTCAGTACTTC. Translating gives CAGSLAVPKNIQYF.

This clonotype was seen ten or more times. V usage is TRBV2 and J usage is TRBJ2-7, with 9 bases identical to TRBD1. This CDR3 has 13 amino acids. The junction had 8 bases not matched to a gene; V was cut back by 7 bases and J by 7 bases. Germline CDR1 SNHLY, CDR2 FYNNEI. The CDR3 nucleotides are TGTGCCAGCATACGACAGGGGGTTGGGGAGCAGTACTTC. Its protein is CASIRQGVGEQYF.

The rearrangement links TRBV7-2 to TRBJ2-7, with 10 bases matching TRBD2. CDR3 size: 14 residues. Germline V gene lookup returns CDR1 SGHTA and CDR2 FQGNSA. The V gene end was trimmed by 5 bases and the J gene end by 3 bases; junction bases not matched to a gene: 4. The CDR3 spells CASSGLAAFYEQYF. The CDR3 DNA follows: TGTGCCAGCAGCGGACTAGCGGCGTTCTACGAGCAGTACTTC.

In DNA, the CDR3 is TGTGCCAGCAGGGGGGGACAGAACACTGAAGCTTTCTTT. Protein: CASRGGQNTEAFF. The rearrangement links TRBV2 to TRBJ1-1, with D tentatively TRBD1 (6 bases). CDR1 SNHLY and CDR2 FYNNEI come from the germline V gene. This CDR3 region has 13 residues. V dropped 6 bases and J dropped 1 base, with 9 bases sitting between them.

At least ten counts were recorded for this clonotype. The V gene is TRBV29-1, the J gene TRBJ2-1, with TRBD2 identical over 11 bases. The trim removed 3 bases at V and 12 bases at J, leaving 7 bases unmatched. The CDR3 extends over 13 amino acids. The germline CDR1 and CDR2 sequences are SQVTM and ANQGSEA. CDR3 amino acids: CSVEVDSGRAQFF. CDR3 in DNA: TGCAGCGTTGAGGTTGATAGCGGGAGGGCGCAGTTCTTC.

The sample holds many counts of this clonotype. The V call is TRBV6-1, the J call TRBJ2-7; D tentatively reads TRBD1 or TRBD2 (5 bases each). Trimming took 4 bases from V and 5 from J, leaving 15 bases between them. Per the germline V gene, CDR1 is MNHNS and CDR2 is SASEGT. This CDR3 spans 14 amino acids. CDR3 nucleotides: TGTGCCAGCAGTGTCACCGGGACCCTCGACGAGCAGTACTTC. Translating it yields CASSVTGTLDEQYF.

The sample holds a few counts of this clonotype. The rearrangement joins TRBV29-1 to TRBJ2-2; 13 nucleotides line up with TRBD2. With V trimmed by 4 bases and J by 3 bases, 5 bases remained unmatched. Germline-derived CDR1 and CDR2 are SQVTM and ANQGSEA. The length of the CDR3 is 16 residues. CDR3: CSVASGLAGYTGELFF. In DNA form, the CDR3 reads TGCAGCGTTGCCTCGGGACTAGCGGGGTACACCGGGGAGCTGTTTTTT.

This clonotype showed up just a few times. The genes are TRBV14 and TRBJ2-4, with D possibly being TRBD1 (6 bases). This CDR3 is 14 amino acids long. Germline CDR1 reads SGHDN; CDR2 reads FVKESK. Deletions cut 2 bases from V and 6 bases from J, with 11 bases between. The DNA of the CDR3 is TGTGCCAGCAGCCAAATGGACAGCAGAAACATTCAGTACTTC. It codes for CASSQMDSRNIQYF.

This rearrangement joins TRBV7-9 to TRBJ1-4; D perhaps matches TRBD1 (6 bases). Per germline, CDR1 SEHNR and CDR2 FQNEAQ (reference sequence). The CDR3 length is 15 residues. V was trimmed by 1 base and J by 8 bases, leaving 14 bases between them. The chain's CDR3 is CASSLGKAGEEKLFF. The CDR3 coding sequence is TGTGCCAGCAGCTTAGGGAAGGCAGGGGAGGAAAAACTGTTTTTT.

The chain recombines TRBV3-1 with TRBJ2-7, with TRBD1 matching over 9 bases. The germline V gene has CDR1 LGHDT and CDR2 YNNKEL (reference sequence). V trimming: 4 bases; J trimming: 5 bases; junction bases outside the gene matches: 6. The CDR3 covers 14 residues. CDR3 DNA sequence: TGTGCCAGCAGCCCCGGGACAGGGCAAGACGAGCAGTACTTC. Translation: CASSPGTGQDEQYF.

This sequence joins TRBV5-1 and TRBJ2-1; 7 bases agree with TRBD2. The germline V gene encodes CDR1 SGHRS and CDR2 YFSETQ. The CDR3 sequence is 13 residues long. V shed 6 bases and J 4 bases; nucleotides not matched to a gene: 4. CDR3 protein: CASIGGGYNEQFF. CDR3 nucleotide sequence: TGCGCCAGCATTGGGGGAGGGTACAATGAGCAGTTCTTC.

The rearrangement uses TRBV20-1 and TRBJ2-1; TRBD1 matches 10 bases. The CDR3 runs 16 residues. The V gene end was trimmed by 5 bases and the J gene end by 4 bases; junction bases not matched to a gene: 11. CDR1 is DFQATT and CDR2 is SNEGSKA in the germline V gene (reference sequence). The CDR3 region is CSAPKGQGIGYNEQFF. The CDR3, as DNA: TGCAGTGCTCCAAAGGGACAGGGGATTGGATACAATGAGCAGTTCTTC.

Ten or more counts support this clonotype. For the CDR3, the DNA is TGTGCCAGCAGTTTTCAGGGGGCTAAGGGTTCACCCCTCCACTTT. It codes for CASSFQGAKGSPLHF. The chain links TRBV12-3 or TRBV12-4 to TRBJ1-6, with 8 bases fitting TRBD1. After removal of 3 bases from V and 9 bases from J, the junction contained 7 bases not matched to a gene. The CDR3 is 15 residues long.